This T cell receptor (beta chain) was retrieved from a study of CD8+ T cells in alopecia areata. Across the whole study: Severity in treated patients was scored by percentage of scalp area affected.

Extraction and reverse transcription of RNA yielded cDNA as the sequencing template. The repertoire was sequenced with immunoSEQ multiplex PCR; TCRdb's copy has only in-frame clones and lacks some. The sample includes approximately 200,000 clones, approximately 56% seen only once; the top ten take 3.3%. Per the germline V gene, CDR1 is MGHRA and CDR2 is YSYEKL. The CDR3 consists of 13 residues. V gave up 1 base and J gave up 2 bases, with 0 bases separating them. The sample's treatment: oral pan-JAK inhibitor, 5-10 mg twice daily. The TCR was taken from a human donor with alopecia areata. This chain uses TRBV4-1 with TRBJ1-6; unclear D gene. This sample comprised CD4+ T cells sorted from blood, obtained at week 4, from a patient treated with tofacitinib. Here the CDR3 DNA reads TGCGCCAGCAGCCAAGCCTATAATTCACCCCTCCACTTT. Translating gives CASSQAYNSPLHF.